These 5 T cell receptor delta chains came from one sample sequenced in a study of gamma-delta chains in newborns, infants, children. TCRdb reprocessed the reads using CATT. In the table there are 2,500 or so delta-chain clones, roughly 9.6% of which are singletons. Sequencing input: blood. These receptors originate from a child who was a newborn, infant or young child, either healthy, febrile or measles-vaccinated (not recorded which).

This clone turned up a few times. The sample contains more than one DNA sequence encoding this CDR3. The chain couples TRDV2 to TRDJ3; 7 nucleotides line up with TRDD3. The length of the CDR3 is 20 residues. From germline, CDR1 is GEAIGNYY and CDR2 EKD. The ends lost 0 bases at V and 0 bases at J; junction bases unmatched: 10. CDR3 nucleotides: TGTGCCTGTGACACCGTACTGGGGATTCGCAGCTCCTGGGACACCCGACAGATGTTTTTC. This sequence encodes CACDTVLGIRSSWDTRQMFF.

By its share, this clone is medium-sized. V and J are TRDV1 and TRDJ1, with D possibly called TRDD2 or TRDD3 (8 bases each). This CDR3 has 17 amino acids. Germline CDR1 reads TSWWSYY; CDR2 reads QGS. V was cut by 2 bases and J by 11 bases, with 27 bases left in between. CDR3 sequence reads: CALGEALPTNWGFPLIF. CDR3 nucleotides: TGTGCTCTTGGGGAAGCTCTTCCTACTAACTGGGGGTTCCCCCTCATCTTT.

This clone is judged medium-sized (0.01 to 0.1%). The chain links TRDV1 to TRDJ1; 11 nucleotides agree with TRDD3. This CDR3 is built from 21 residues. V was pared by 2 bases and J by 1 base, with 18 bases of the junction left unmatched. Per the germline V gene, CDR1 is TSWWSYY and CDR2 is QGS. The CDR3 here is CALGETYSYWGIRSITDKLIF. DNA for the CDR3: TGTGCTCTTGGGGAAACCTATTCCTATTGGGGGATACGGAGTATCACCGATAAACTCATCTTT.

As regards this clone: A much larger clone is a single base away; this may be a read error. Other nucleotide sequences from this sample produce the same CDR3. The CDR3, as DNA: TGTGCCTGTGACCGGGTTCGTTCGGGGATACGCCGGACCGATAAACTTATCTTT. Amino acid sequence: CACDRVRSGIRRTDKLIF. The chain couples TRDV2 to TRDJ1, with 9 bases aligning to TRDD3. Germline V gives CDR1 GEAIGNYY, CDR2 EKD. The CDR3 length is 18 residues.

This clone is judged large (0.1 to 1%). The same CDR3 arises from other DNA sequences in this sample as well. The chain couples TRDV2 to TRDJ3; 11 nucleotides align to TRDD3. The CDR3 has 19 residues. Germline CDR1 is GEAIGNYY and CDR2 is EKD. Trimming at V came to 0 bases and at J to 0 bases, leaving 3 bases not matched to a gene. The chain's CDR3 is CACDTVTGGYSWDTRQMFF. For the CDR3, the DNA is TGTGCCTGTGACACCGTTACTGGGGGATACTCCTGGGACACCCGACAGATGTTTTTC.